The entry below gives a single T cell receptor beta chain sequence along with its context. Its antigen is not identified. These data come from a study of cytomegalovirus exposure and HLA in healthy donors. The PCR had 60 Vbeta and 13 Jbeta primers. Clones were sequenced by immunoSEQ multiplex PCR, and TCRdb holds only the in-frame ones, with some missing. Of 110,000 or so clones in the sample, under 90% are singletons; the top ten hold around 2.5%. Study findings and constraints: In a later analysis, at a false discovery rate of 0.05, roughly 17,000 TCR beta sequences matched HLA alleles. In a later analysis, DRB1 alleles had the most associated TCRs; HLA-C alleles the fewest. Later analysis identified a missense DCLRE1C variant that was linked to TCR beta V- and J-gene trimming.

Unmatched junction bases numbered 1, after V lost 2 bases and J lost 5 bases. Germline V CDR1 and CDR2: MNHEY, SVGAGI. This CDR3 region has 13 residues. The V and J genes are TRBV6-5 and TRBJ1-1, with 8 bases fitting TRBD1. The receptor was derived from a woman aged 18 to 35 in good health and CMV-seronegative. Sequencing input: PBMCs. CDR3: CASSYDRGTEAFF. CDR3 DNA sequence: TGTGCCAGCAGTTACGACAGGGGAACTGAAGCTTTCTTT.